The 29 T cell receptor beta chains presented below share a single source sample, sequenced in a study of blood T cell repertoires in COVID-19. Here immunoSEQ multiplex PCR was the method, and the copy in TCRdb shows in-frame clones only, minus some. Among roughly 97,000 clones listed, roughly 80% were seen once. Sequences were obtained from peripheral blood. The receptors here all came from a man between 60 and 70 years old with acute or convalescent COVID-19.

The gene calls are TRBV27 and TRBJ2-3; perhaps TRBD2 as D (6 bases). Germline assignment: CDR1 MNHEY and CDR2 SMNVEV (reference sequence). Trimming removed 3 bases from V and 4 bases from J, with 14 bases in between. CDR3 size: 15 residues. The CDR3 sequence is CASSLKTSLSDTQYF. The CDR3 nucleotides are TGTGCCAGCAGTTTGAAAACTAGCCTCTCAGATACGCAGTATTTT.

V gene TRBV28 combines with J gene TRBJ2-3; 7 nucleotides match TRBD2. The CDR3 sequence is 21 residues long. The J segment lost 0 bases and the V segment lost 3 bases, leaving 21 bases of the junction unmatched. Germline-derived CDR1 and CDR2 are MDHEN and SYDVKM. The CDR3 reads CASSFSPTLADVTTSTDTQYF. The CDR3 nucleotides are TGTGCCAGCAGTTTTTCTCCAACCCTAGCGGACGTAACGACTAGCACAGATACGCAGTATTTT.

The chain has TRBV3-1 (or the pseudogene TRBV3-2) and TRBJ2-3; 9 nucleotides agree with TRBD2. V shed 1 base, J shed 4 bases, and the junction held 3 bases outside the gene matches. Per germline, CDR1 LGHDT and CDR2 YNNKEL (reference sequence). CDR3 length equals 15 residues. This CDR3 is CASSQGLAGSDTQYF. DNA for the CDR3: TGTGCCAGCAGCCAAGGGCTAGCGGGATCAGATACGCAGTATTTT.

The chain is built from TRBV24-1 and TRBJ2-1; 8 nucleotides match TRBD1. V shed 6 bases, J shed 8 bases, and the junction held 2 bases outside the gene matches. The CDR3 runs to 12 residues. Germline values: CDR1 KGHDR, CDR2 SFDVKD. The CDR3 DNA reads TGTGCCACCAGTAGACAGGGGTATGAGCAGTTCTTC. Translating it yields CATSRQGYEQFF.

In this sample, this clone turned up a few times. The V and J genes are TRBV12-3 or TRBV12-4 and TRBJ1-1; TRBD1 is a possible D gene (5 bases). Trimming pared 3 bases from V and 8 bases from J, leaving 7 bases between. This CDR3 contains 11 residues. The CDR3 coding sequence is TGTGCCAGCAGTTTTGCAGGGGAAGCTTTCTTT. It encodes CASSFAGEAFF.

The V and J genes are TRBV5-5 and TRBJ2-7; D perhaps matches TRBD1 (6 bases). This CDR3 has 14 residues. Germline CDR1 SGHKS, CDR2 YYEKEE (reference sequence). Here the CDR3 reads CASSLDSRTYEQYV. DNA for the CDR3: TGTGCCAGCAGTTTGGACAGTAGGACCTACGAGCAGTACGTC.

The J gene is TRBJ1-1, the V gene TRBV2, with D possibly matching TRBD1 (5 bases). CDR1 is SNHLY and CDR2 is FYNNEI in the germline V gene. V dropped 9 bases and J dropped 1 base, with 15 bases sitting between them. This CDR3 has 14 amino acids. In DNA form, the CDR3 reads TGTGCCAGTCGGGGAGGAAGGGGGAACACTGAAGCTTTCTTT. Translated: CASRGGRGNTEAFF.

The chain employs TRBV18 and TRBJ2-2; D gene uncertain. V lost 2 bases to trimming and J lost 1 base, with 14 bases between them. The V gene's germline CDR1 is KGHSH and CDR2 LQKENI. The CDR3 sequence is 17 residues long. The CDR3 nucleotides are TGTGCCAGCTCACCAACTGGAGCGAGGATGAACACCGGGGAGCTGTTTTTT. As protein: CASSPTGARMNTGELFF.

This chain joins TRBV9 and TRBJ2-2; TRBD1 agrees at 7 bases. V was clipped by 5 bases and J by 2 bases; unmatched bases: 6. CDR3 length: 15 residues. Germline V gene data show CDR1 as SGDLS and CDR2 as YYNGEE. DNA of the CDR3: TGTGCCAGCAGTTTACAGGGGAGTAACACCGGGGAGCTGTTTTTT. It translates to CASSLQGSNTGELFF.

The genes are TRBV28 and TRBJ2-2, with 8 bases aligning to TRBD2. V lost 6 bases, J lost 6 bases, and 9 bases stayed unmatched. CDR1 and CDR2 from the germline V gene are MDHEN and SYDVKM. The CDR3 has 15 amino acids. CDR3 in DNA: TGTGCCAGCAGCCAGATTAGCGGGATTGCCGGGGAGCTGTTTTTT. This translates into CASSQISGIAGELFF.

This chain uses TRBV5-1 with TRBJ2-3; 8 bases are a match to TRBD2. Trimming at V came to 0 bases and at J to 1 base, leaving 4 bases not matched to a gene. The CDR3 runs 16 residues. CDR1 is SGHRS, CDR2 YFSETQ, per germline. The CDR3 loop is CASSLGTGGGTDTQYF. DNA of the CDR3: TGCGCCAGCAGCTTGGGGACGGGAGGGGGCACAGATACGCAGTATTTT.

The chain has TRBV5-1 and TRBJ2-3, with D maybe TRBD1 (5 bases). This CDR3 contains 16 residues. Germline assignment: CDR1 SGHRS and CDR2 YFSETQ. Trimming left V 0 bases short and J 2 bases short, with 13 bases between. CDR3 bases: TGCGCCAGCAGCTTGGACTCAGGGTTTTACACAGATACGCAGTATTTT. The encoded protein is CASSLDSGFYTDTQYF.

The V and J genes are TRBV6-1 and TRBJ2-7; maybe TRBD1 (6 bases). The V gene's germline CDR1 is MNHNS and CDR2 SASEGT. V lost 6 bases and J lost 5, with 11 bases in between. This CDR3 comprises 12 residues. This CDR3 reads CASSLTGDEQYV. The CDR3, as DNA: TGTGCCAGCAGCCTGACAGGAGACGAGCAGTACGTC.

J is TRBJ2-7 and V is TRBV5-1; D ambiguous. CDR1 is SGHRS, CDR2 YFSETQ, per germline. The CDR3 contains 12 residues. V was pared by 0 bases and J by 6 bases, with 7 bases between. CDR3: CASSLGTPEQYF. Written as DNA, the CDR3 is TGCGCCAGCAGCTTGGGCACACCCGAGCAGTACTTC.

This clone was found many times. The V and J genes are TRBV19 and TRBJ1-1; possible D gene TRBD1, 6 bases. This CDR3 comprises 15 residues. Germline lookup yields CDR1 LNHDA and CDR2 SQIVND (reference sequence). Trimming stripped 5 bases from V and 1 base from J, with 14 bases between. CDR3 sequence: CASSGWGPRNTEAFF. CDR3 nucleotide sequence: TGTGCCAGTAGTGGTTGGGGGCCGAGGAACACTGAAGCTTTCTTT.

V gene TRBV3-1 (or the pseudogene TRBV3-2) combines with J gene TRBJ1-1, with D maybe TRBD1 (5 bases). The CDR3 is 11 residues long. The V and J ends lost 7 bases and 6 bases respectively, with 9 bases between them. Per the germline V gene, CDR1 is LGHDT and CDR2 is YNNKEL (reference sequence). CDR3 sequence: CASIGGAEAFF. CDR3 nucleotide sequence: TGTGCCAGCATCGGAGGGGCTGAAGCTTTCTTT.

The chain is built from TRBV10-3 and TRBJ2-6; 11 bases map to TRBD1. The germline gives CDR1 ENHRY, CDR2 SYGVKD. Losses at the gene ends were 2 bases for V and 1 base for J; bases not matched to a gene: 4. This CDR3 spans 18 amino acids. The CDR3 DNA sequence: TGTGCCATCAGTGAGAGGACAGGGGGCGATTCTGGGGCCAACGTCCTGACTTTC. Protein sequence: CAISERTGGDSGANVLTF.

This chain links TRBV6-5 with TRBJ2-7; weak D call: TRBD2 (5 bases). The CDR3 is 13 amino acids. Trimming pared 5 bases from V and 3 bases from J, leaving 11 bases between. Germline CDR1 reads MNHEY; CDR2 reads SVGAGI. The CDR3 DNA is TGTGCCAGCAGTAAGAGGGAAGACTACGAGCAGTACTTC. It encodes CASSKREDYEQYF.

As regards this clone: One end of the junction does not line up with germline, which may come from a read error. The V and J genes are TRBV3-1 (or the pseudogene TRBV3-2) and TRBJ1-3; D is perhaps TRBD1 (6 bases). Per germline, CDR1 LGHDT and CDR2 YNNKEL (reference sequence). The CDR3 contains 16 residues. Here the CDR3 DNA reads TGTGCCAGCAGCCAAGCCGGGGGGCCGTCTGGGAACACCATATATTTT. Translating gives CASSQAGGPSGNTIYF.

This clone is a singleton in its sample. This chain connects TRBV27 to TRBJ2-7, with TRBD1 as a possible D gene (6 bases). The germline V gene encodes CDR1 MNHEY and CDR2 SMNVEV (reference sequence). Trimming pared 6 bases from V and 4 bases from J, leaving 16 bases between. The CDR3 consists of 14 residues. CDR3 sequence (DNA): TGTGCCAGCAGGGGGGCCCGTAGTCCATACGAGCAGTACGTC. The encoded protein is CASRGARSPYEQYV.

This clone has just one count. The J gene is TRBJ2-3, the V gene TRBV15, with 9 bases identical to TRBD2. The trim removed 4 bases at V and 0 bases at J, leaving 11 bases unmatched. The CDR3 length is 18 residues. CDR1 LNHNV and CDR2 YYDKDF come from the germline V gene (reference sequence). The CDR3 nucleotides read TGTGCCACCAGCAACGCCATACTAGCGGGCAGCAGCACAGATACGCAGTATTTT. Translating gives CATSNAILAGSSTDTQYF.

J is TRBJ2-1 and V is TRBV5-4; 12 bases align to TRBD1. The V and J ends lost 0 bases and 6 bases, in that order; junction bases with no gene match: 4. The CDR3 spans 16 residues. CDR1 SGHNT and CDR2 YYREEE come from the germline V gene (reference sequence). The CDR3 nucleotides read TGTGCCAGCAGCTTGGGGGGACAGGGGGCCTTCAATGAGCAGTTCTTC. Translating it yields CASSLGGQGAFNEQFF. Combining the CDR3 with reference TRBV5-4 and TRBJ2-1 gives the whole variable domain ETGVTQSPTHLIKTRGQQVTLRCSSQSGHNTVSWYQQALGQGPQFIFQYYREEENGRGNFPPRFSGLQFPNYSSELNVNALELDDSALYLCASSLGGQGAFNEQFFGPGTRLTVL.

The rearrangement joins TRBV9 to TRBJ2-1; 14 nucleotides match TRBD2. The trim removed 0 bases at V and 12 bases at J, leaving 5 bases unmatched. In germline, CDR1 is SGDLS, CDR2 YYNGEE. There are 15 residues in the CDR3. The CDR3 loop reads CASSVVGTSGSRQFF. CDR3 nucleotides: TGTGCCAGCAGCGTAGTTGGGACTAGCGGGAGTCGGCAGTTCTTC.

The V call is TRBV5-1, the J call TRBJ1-5; no clear D gene. Trimming pared 4 bases from V and 3 bases from J, leaving 14 bases between. Germline V gene data show CDR1 as SGHRS and CDR2 as YFSETQ. The CDR3 runs 15 residues. The CDR3 nucleotides read TGCGCCAGCAGCCCGGACGGGAAGACCAATCAGCCCCAGCATTTT. It yields the protein CASSPDGKTNQPQHF. Full variable domain (rest looked up from reference TRBV5-1 and TRBJ1-5): KAGVTQTPRYLIKTRGQQVTLSCSPISGHRSVSWYQQTPGQGLQFLFEYFSETQRNKGNFPGRFSGRQFSNSRSEMNVSTLELGDSALYLCASSPDGKTNQPQHFGDGTRLSIL.

The V gene is TRBV11-2, the J gene TRBJ1-6; D gene ambiguous. CDR1 and CDR2 from the germline V gene are SGHAT and FQNNGV. V lost 5 bases and J 7 bases, leaving 12 bases between the germline ends. The CDR3 covers 14 residues. Here the CDR3 reads CASSAQIPNSPLHF. CDR3 coding DNA: TGTGCCAGCAGCGCCCAGATACCAAATTCACCCCTCCACTTT.

The chain joins TRBV28 to TRBJ1-3, with D possibly being TRBD1 (5 bases). CDR3 length: 15 amino acids. Germline CDR1 reads MDHEN; CDR2 reads SYDVKM. V was shortened by 5 bases and J by 0 bases, with 11 bases between the two germline ends. CDR3 loop: CASSITGRSGNTIYF. Written as DNA, the CDR3 is TGTGCCAGCAGTATAACAGGACGCTCTGGAAACACCATATATTTT.

V usage is TRBV5-4 and J usage is TRBJ2-7, with 14 bases matching TRBD2. This CDR3 spans 16 amino acids. The germline V gene has CDR1 SGHNT and CDR2 YYREEE (reference sequence). The V and J ends lost 4 bases and 6 bases, in that order; junction bases with no gene match: 9. The CDR3 nucleotides are TGTGCCAGCAGCCCCGGGACTAGCGGGAGTGTTGGCGAGCAGTACGTC. Translating gives CASSPGTSGSVGEQYV.

J is TRBJ2-1 and V is TRBV5-4, with a tentative D call TRBD1 (5 bases). The germline V gene has CDR1 SGHNT and CDR2 YYREEE (reference sequence). The CDR3 contains 16 residues. V lost 0 bases, J lost 3 bases, and 13 bases lay in between. In DNA, the CDR3 is TGTGCCAGCAGCTTGGCCCCCAGGGTGGACTACAATGAGCAGTTCTTC. Protein: CASSLAPRVDYNEQFF. The full variable domain, its missing parts supplied by reference TRBV5-4 and TRBJ2-1, is ETGVTQSPTHLIKTRGQQVTLRCSSQSGHNTVSWYQQALGQGPQFIFQYYREEENGRGNFPPRFSGLQFPNYSSELNVNALELDDSALYLCASSLAPRVDYNEQFFGPGTRLTVL.

The V and J genes are TRBV11-3 and TRBJ1-1; TRBD1 aligns across 7 bases. J was trimmed by 3 bases and V by 4 bases; bases with no gene match: 2. Germline V lookup: CDR1 SGHNT, CDR2 YENEEA. This CDR3 region has 13 residues. CDR3 amino acids: CASSYDRDTEAFF. The CDR3 DNA sequence: TGTGCCAGCAGCTACGACAGGGACACTGAAGCTTTCTTT.